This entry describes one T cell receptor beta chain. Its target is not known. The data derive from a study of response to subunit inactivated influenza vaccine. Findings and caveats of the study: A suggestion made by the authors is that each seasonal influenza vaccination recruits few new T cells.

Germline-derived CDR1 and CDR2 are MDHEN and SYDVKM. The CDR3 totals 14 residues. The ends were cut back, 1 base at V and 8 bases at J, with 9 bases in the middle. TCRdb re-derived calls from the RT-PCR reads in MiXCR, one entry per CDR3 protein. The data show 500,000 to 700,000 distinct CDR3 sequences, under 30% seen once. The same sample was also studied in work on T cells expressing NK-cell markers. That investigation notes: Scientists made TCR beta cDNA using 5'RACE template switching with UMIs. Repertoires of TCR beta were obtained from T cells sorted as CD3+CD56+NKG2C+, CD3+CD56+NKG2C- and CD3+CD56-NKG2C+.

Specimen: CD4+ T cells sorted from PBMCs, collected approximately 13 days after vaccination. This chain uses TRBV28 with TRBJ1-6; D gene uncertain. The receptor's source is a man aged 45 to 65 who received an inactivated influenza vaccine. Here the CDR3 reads CASSLLRNDSPLHF. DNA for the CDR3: TGTGCCAGCAGTTTATTGCGGAATGATTCACCCCTCCACTTT.